The subject of this entry is one T cell receptor (beta chain). Its antigen is unidentified. This sample is drawn from a study of tumor-infiltrating lymphocytes in primary liver carcinoma. Overall study context: T1-T3 N0M0 was the stage of the tumors, which were roughly 4 to 10 cm across. General study results and limits: The top-250-clone fraction was significantly higher in tumors than in blood (p = 0.039).

In germline, CDR1 is MGHRA, CDR2 YSYEKL. The CDR3 length is 21 residues. V lost 0 bases to trimming and J lost 8 bases, with 32 bases between them. With a constant-region primer, TCR beta cDNA was made from approximately 520 ng of total RNA. What produced the TCR beta libraries was three nested multiplex PCR rounds using slightly modified ARM-PCR. The two initial PCR rounds, around 11 cycles each, used TRBV1-TRBV30 forward and C-beta reverse primers. TCRdb used MiXCR to reprocess the multiplex PCR reads, holding one entry per CDR3 protein. The sample lists around 56,000 distinct CDR3 sequences, 65% to 80% seen once, with roughly 60% in the top ten. The tissue used was unsorted bulk material of about 19-31 mg. RNA and DNA were co-extracted from it with the AllPrep DNA/RNA mini kit.

This receptor was obtained from a man aged 35 to 55 with primary liver carcinoma and hepatitis B virus infection. The rearrangement links TRBV4-1 to TRBJ2-1; TRBD2 is a possible D gene (7 bases). The specimen sequenced was liver tumor tissue from sampling region 2. Indicated subset: tumor region T2, inferior pole. DNA of the CDR3: TGCGCCAGCAGCCAAGATACGCGGGGGCAGGGGCTTTTCACCCCCACGGATGAGCAGTTCTTC. Translation gives CASSQDTRGQGLFTPTDEQFF.